One sample yielded the 8 T cell receptor beta chains listed below, sequenced in a study of cytomegalovirus exposure and HLA in healthy donors. The PCR ran on 60 Vbeta and 13 Jbeta primers. Assay used: immunoSEQ multiplex PCR; TCRdb lists only in-frame clones, some missing. The sample lists about 71,000 clones, about 73% occurring once. The specimen was PBMCs. These receptors originate from a woman aged 50 to 60 in good health and CMV-seropositive.

This chain joins TRBV5-1 and TRBJ2-1, with TRBD1 identical over 7 bases. V lost 3 bases to trimming and J lost 4 bases; unmatched junction nucleotides: 16. Germline loops: CDR1 SGHRS, CDR2 YFSETQ. This CDR3 region has 18 residues. The CDR3 DNA sequence: TGCGCCAGCAGCTCCCCAATTACCCGGGACAGCGAATACAATGAGCAGTTCTTC. Protein: CASSSPITRDSEYNEQFF.

The CDR3 sequence is CASTDRGSGANVLTF. DNA of the CDR3: TGTGCCAGTACCGATAGGGGGTCCGGGGCCAACGTCCTGACTTTC. The rearrangement links TRBV19 to TRBJ2-6, with D tentatively TRBD1 (6 bases). Trimming took off 7 bases at V and 4 bases at J, with 14 bases between the two ends. Germline-derived CDR1 and CDR2 are LNHDA and SQIVND (reference sequence). This CDR3 spans 15 amino acids.

The chain's CDR3 is CAWGKGQGGEKLFF. The CDR3 nucleotides read TGTGCCTGGGGGAAGGGACAGGGAGGCGAAAAACTGTTTTTT. The rearrangement links TRBV30 to TRBJ1-4; 9 positions agree with TRBD1. The CDR3 consists of 14 residues. Germline loops: CDR1 GTSNPN, CDR2 SVGIG (reference sequence). With V trimmed by 5 bases and J by 8 bases, 9 bases remained unmatched.

The rearrangement uses TRBV7-2 and TRBJ2-7, with D maybe TRBD2 (6 bases). The CDR3 runs to 15 residues. CDR1 and CDR2 from the germline V gene are SGHTA and FQGNSA. Trimming removed 5 bases from V and 1 base from J, with 15 bases in between. The CDR3 DNA sequence: TGTGCCAGCAGCCCCCGACTAGGACTTTCCTACGAGCAGTACTTC. Translated: CASSPRLGLSYEQYF.

The chain has TRBV9 and TRBJ1-1; 7 bases align to TRBD1. The V and J ends lost 4 bases and 2 bases, in that order; junction bases with no gene match: 5. The germline V gene has CDR1 SGDLS and CDR2 YYNGEE. The CDR3 length is 14 residues. The CDR3 DNA reads as TGTGCCAGCAGCATGACAGGGTCAAACACTGAAGCTTTCTTT. It encodes CASSMTGSNTEAFF.

This clone was seen just once. CDR3 amino acids: CSVILAGGPGGTQYF. CDR3 nucleotides: TGCAGCGTCATTTTAGCGGGAGGGCCCGGAGGGACCCAGTACTTC. The chain links TRBV29-1 to TRBJ2-5; 11 nucleotides agree with TRBD2. This CDR3 has 15 amino acids. CDR1 and CDR2 (germline): SQVTM, ANQGSEA. With 6 bases clipped from V and 7 bases from J, the junction kept 13 bases outside the gene matches.

The CDR3 nucleotides are TGTGCCAGCAGTTCCCCAGCAGCGGGAGGGCCGGGAGAGCAGTACTTC. This codes for CASSSPAAGGPGEQYF. This rearrangement joins TRBV28 to TRBJ2-7; 10 bases fit TRBD2. CDR3 length: 16 amino acids. The germline CDR1 and CDR2 sequences are MDHEN and SYDVKM. The trim removed 4 bases at V and 7 bases at J, leaving 13 bases unmatched.

This clone was found a few times. This rearrangement joins TRBV6-6 to TRBJ1-2; D uncertain. Germline-derived CDR1 and CDR2 are MNHNY and SVGAGI (reference sequence). The V end was cut by 6 bases, the J end by 5 bases, with 10 bases between. The CDR3 is 12 amino acids. The chain's CDR3 is CASRKSAYGYTF. The CDR3 coding sequence is TGTGCCAGCAGAAAGTCAGCGTATGGCTACACCTTC.